This is a list of T cell receptor beta chains from one sample in a study of blood T cell repertoires in COVID-19. Profiled with immunoSEQ multiplex PCR; TCRdb holds only in-frame clones, not every one. The table records about 140,000 clones, about 88% of them present only once. Sequences were obtained from peripheral blood. The receptor source for this set is a human donor in a cohort sampled during active COVID-19. Each CDR3 is given with its conserved first and last residue. D genes are given only for firm matches. Expanded clones get a size class; other rows say once, few or many, or leave the size out.

D: TRBD1
J: TRBJ2-5
V: TRBV2
size: -
DNA: TGTGCCAGCAAGGACAGGGTAATAGAGACCCAGTACTTC
CDR3: CASKDRVIETQYF

D: -
J: TRBJ1-1
V: TRBV5-1
size: -
DNA: TGCGCCAGCAGCTTGGCGGGGGAGGCGTACACTGAAGCTTTCTTT
CDR3: CASSLAGEAYTEAFF

D: TRBD1
J: TRBJ2-2
V: TRBV15
size: -
DNA: TGTGCCACCAGCGACAGGGGGGATACCGGGGAGCTGTTTTTT
CDR3: CATSDRGDTGELFF

D: TRBD2
J: TRBJ2-7
V: TRBV29-1
size: -
DNA: TGCAGCGTTGAATATAGCGGGAGGGGGTCCTACGAGCAGTACTTC
CDR3: CSVEYSGRGSYEQYF

D: -
J: TRBJ1-2
V: TRBV2
size: -
DNA: TGTGCCAGCAGCAGGGCGGGGGGATATGGCTACACCTTC
CDR3: CASSRAGGYGYTF

D: -
J: TRBJ2-5
V: TRBV21-1
size: -
DNA: TGTGCCAGCAGCGGCCTAGCGGGAGCGCCTTGTACGGCCCAGTACTTC
CDR3: CASSGLAGAPCTAQYF

D: TRBD2
J: TRBJ2-5
V: TRBV15
size: -
DNA: TGTGCCACCAGCACAACACCTTCTTGGGGGGGAGAGACCCAGTACTTC
CDR3: CATSTTPSWGGETQYF

D: TRBD2
J: TRBJ2-7
V: TRBV2
size: -
DNA: TGTGCCAGCAGTGAAGCAGCGGGAGGGCCGAGGGAGCAGTACTTC
CDR3: CASSEAAGGPREQYF

D: TRBD2
J: TRBJ2-3
V: TRBV6-4
size: -
DNA: TGTGCCAGCAGTGGGAATAGCGGGGGGGCCCCAGATACGCAGTATTTT
CDR3: CASSGNSGGAPDTQYF

D: TRBD2
J: TRBJ2-1
V: TRBV27
size: -
DNA: TGTGCCAGCCACGGGGGGGACCCCTACAATGAGCAGTTCTTC
CDR3: CASHGGDPYNEQFF

D: -
J: TRBJ2-5
V: TRBV5-1
size: -
DNA: TGCGCCAGCAGCTCCCCGGTTAGCGAGCAAGAGACCCAGTACTTC
CDR3: CASSSPVSEQETQYF

D: TRBD1
J: TRBJ2-7
V: TRBV2
size: -
DNA: TGTGCCAGCAGTGCGAACCCGACAGGGGCCGGGTACGAGCAGTACTTC
CDR3: CASSANPTGAGYEQYF

D: TRBD1
J: TRBJ2-2
V: TRBV29-1
size: once
DNA: TGCAGCGCCAACAGGGGGCTCAAGACCGGGGAGCTGTTTTTT
CDR3: CSANRGLKTGELFF

D: TRBD1
J: TRBJ2-7
V: TRBV5-4
size: -
DNA: TGTGCCAGCAGCTTGGGGTCGGGACAGTACTACGAGCAGTACTTC
CDR3: CASSLGSGQYYEQYF

D: TRBD1
J: TRBJ1-1
V: TRBV10-3
size: -
DNA: TGTGCCATCCGTATCGGAGGGACAGGGGGAAGCACTGAAGCTTTCTTT
CDR3: CAIRIGGTGGSTEAFF

D: -
J: TRBJ2-5
V: TRBV21-1
size: -
DNA: TGTGCCAGCAGCAAAGGGGGGGGAATTGAGACCCAGTACTTC
CDR3: CASSKGGGIETQYF

D: TRBD1
J: TRBJ1-4
V: TRBV9
size: -
DNA: TGTGCCAGCAGCATGAGAGACAGGGGCCTAAATGAAAAACTGTTTTTT
CDR3: CASSMRDRGLNEKLFF

D: -
J: TRBJ2-6
V: TRBV9
size: -
DNA: TGTGCCAGCTCTCCAGACCAAACAGGGTACGGGGCCAACGTCCTGACTTTC
CDR3: CASSPDQTGYGANVLTF

D: TRBD2
J: TRBJ2-3
V: TRBV5-4
size: -
DNA: TGTGCCAGCAGCTCCTTGGGGACTACAACAGATACGCAGTATTTT
CDR3: CASSSLGTTTDTQYF

D: -
J: TRBJ2-2
V: TRBV28
size: once
DNA: TGTGCCAGCAGTCTACAGGGTTACAACACCGGGGAGCTGTTTTTT
CDR3: CASSLQGYNTGELFF

D: TRBD1
J: TRBJ2-3
V: TRBV10-3
size: -
DNA: TGTGCCATCAGTGAGGGGGACAGGGTTGGAAAAGATACGCAGTATTTT
CDR3: CAISEGDRVGKDTQYF

D: -
J: TRBJ1-4
V: TRBV30
size: -
DNA: TGTGCCTGGAGCACCGGGACAAGTTCGAATGAAAAACTGTTTTTT
CDR3: CAWSTGTSSNEKLFF

D: TRBD2
J: TRBJ2-5
V: TRBV7-7
size: -
DNA: TGTGCTAGCAGCTTGGGACTAGCGGGGGAAGAGACCCAGTACTTC
CDR3: CASSLGLAGEETQYF

D: -
J: TRBJ2-7
V: TRBV9
size: -
DNA: TGTGCCAGCAGCGTAGCTCCGGACAGCAGCTACGAGCAGTACTTC
CDR3: CASSVAPDSSYEQYF

D: TRBD1
J: TRBJ2-5
V: TRBV5-1
size: once
DNA: TGCGCCAGCAGCATCCAGGGGGCGGGAGAGACCCAGTACTTC
CDR3: CASSIQGAGETQYF

D: TRBD1
J: TRBJ2-7
V: TRBV3-1/TRBV3-2
size: -
DNA: TGTGCCAGCAGCCAAGGGACAGGTTCCTACGAGCAGTACTTC
CDR3: CASSQGTGSYEQYF

D: -
J: TRBJ2-5
V: TRBV5-1
size: -
DNA: TGCGCCAGCAGGGGGCGCCAGAACCAAGAGACCCAGTACTTC
CDR3: CASRGRQNQETQYF

D: -
J: TRBJ2-4
V: TRBV6-1
size: -
DNA: TGTGCCAGCAGTGAAGACAGAAGATTGGACATTCAGTACTTC
CDR3: CASSEDRRLDIQYF